This T cell receptor beta chain was observed in a study of radiation and T cells in renal cell carcinoma. Clones were sequenced by immunoSEQ multiplex PCR, and TCRdb holds only the in-frame ones, with some missing. This sample has around 99,000 clones, with 84% found just once. Time point: blood 4 weeks post-SBRT, at nephrectomy. Treatment here: 15 Gy SBRT to primary tumor, nephrectomy 4 weeks later. Nephrectomy followed 15 Gy stereotactic body radiation by 4 weeks. The germline gives CDR1 LNHDA, CDR2 SQIVND (reference sequence). The CDR3 is 12 amino acids. V shed 1 base and J shed 10 bases, with 8 bases lying between them.

The sequence came from a man in his fifties or sixties with renal cell carcinoma. The material was blood, obtained from a patient whose treatment included radiotherapy and nephrectomy. V is TRBV19 and J is TRBJ1-5; D unresolved. This chain's CDR3 is CASSIVQEPQHF. CDR3 in DNA: TGTGCCAGTAGTATAGTTCAGGAACCCCAGCATTTT.